Following are 10 T cell receptor beta chains from one sample sequenced in a study of blood T cell repertoires in COVID-19. The repertoire was sequenced with immunoSEQ multiplex PCR; TCRdb's copy has only in-frame clones and lacks some. Among 120,000 to 150,000 clones listed, approximately 80% were seen once. Input material: peripheral blood. These receptors originate from a man aged 55-75 years with active or convalescent COVID-19.

V is TRBV28 and J is TRBJ1-1, with 9 bases that match TRBD1. The V gene end was trimmed by 7 bases and the J gene end by 1 base; junction bases not matched to a gene: 7. Germline V gene lookup returns CDR1 MDHEN and CDR2 SYDVKM. This CDR3 has 15 amino acids. CDR3 loop: CASKTGGEGNTEAFF. The CDR3 nucleotides read TGTGCCAGCAAAACAGGGGGCGAGGGGAACACTGAAGCTTTCTTT.

The chain recombines TRBV5-1 with TRBJ2-3; D perhaps matches TRBD2 (6 bases). Germline CDR1 SGHRS, CDR2 YFSETQ. This CDR3 spans 14 amino acids. Deletions cut 5 bases from V and 0 bases from J, with 10 bases between. The CDR3 nucleotides are TGCGCCAGCAGAGACGGGACTAGCACAGATACGCAGTATTTT. As protein: CASRDGTSTDTQYF.

The genes are TRBV9 and TRBJ2-1; weak D call: TRBD2 (5 bases). Trimming took off 0 bases at V and 10 bases at J, with 20 bases between the two ends. CDR1 is SGDLS, CDR2 YYNGEE, per germline. This CDR3 is 16 amino acids long. Here the CDR3 DNA reads TGTGCCAGCAGCGTAGCCGATAGCCTTACCGAGGGAGAGCAGTTCTTC. This codes for CASSVADSLTEGEQFF.

The chain carries TRBV7-6 and TRBJ2-7, with D possibly TRBD2 on 5 matching bases. The V end lost 1 base, the J end lost 2 bases, and 15 bases lay between the germline ends. Germline loops: CDR1 SGHVS, CDR2 FNYEAQ. The CDR3 has 16 amino acids. CDR3 in amino acids: CASSLETGRTPYEQYF. For the CDR3, the DNA is TGTGCCAGCAGCTTAGAAACGGGAAGGACCCCCTACGAGCAGTACTTC.

This clone has only one observation. The chain has TRBV6-6 and TRBJ1-2; TRBD1 matches at 12 bases. Germline CDR1 MNHNY, CDR2 SVGAGI (reference sequence). Losses at the gene ends were 6 bases for V and 7 bases for J; bases not matched to a gene: 9. This CDR3 has 15 residues. CDR3 loop: CASSPPGQGAFGYTF. The CDR3, as DNA: TGTGCCAGCAGCCCCCCGGGACAGGGGGCGTTTGGCTACACCTTC.

V usage is TRBV15 and J usage is TRBJ2-5, with 10 bases matching TRBD2. Germline trimming cut 0 bases from V and 5 bases from J; bases unmatched to any gene: 12. Germline CDR1 reads LNHNV; CDR2 reads YYDKDF (reference sequence). The CDR3 has 18 amino acids. As DNA, the CDR3 is TGTGCCACCAGCAGAGAATCCCTAGCGGGAGTGAGTGTGGAGACCCAGTACTTC. As protein: CATSRESLAGVSVETQYF.

The genes are TRBV5-6 and TRBJ1-2; tentatively, D is TRBD1 (6 bases). Germline V gene lookup returns CDR1 SGHDT and CDR2 YYEEEE. CDR3 size: 15 residues. Trimming stripped 5 bases from V and 5 bases from J, with 19 bases between. The CDR3: CASRAPGQQYYGYTF. For the CDR3, the DNA is TGTGCCAGCAGGGCCCCTGGACAGCAGTATTATGGCTACACCTTC. The variable domain in full, with the rest retrieved from reference TRBV5-6 and TRBJ1-2, is DAGVTQSPTHLIKTRGQQVTLRCSPKSGHDTVSWYQQALGQGPQFIFQYYEEEERQRGNFPDRFSGHQFPNYSSELNVNALLLGDSALYLCASRAPGQQYYGYTFGSGTRLTVV.

This clone was detected once. CDR3 region: CATSRSTRTVSSSGNTIYF. CDR3 DNA sequence: TGTGCCACCAGCAGATCGACAAGGACAGTCTCGAGCTCTGGAAACACCATATATTTT. The rearrangement joins TRBV15 to TRBJ1-3; tentatively, D is TRBD1 (6 bases). Germline lookup yields CDR1 LNHNV and CDR2 YYDKDF (reference sequence). The ends were cut back, 2 bases at V and 0 bases at J, with 20 bases in the middle. CDR3 size: 19 residues.

The V call is TRBV14, the J call TRBJ1-6; perhaps TRBD1 as D (5 bases). V dropped 4 bases and J dropped 4 bases, with 11 bases sitting between them. Germline CDR1 SGHDN, CDR2 FVKESK. The CDR3 is 15 amino acids. CDR3 DNA: TGTGCCAGCAGCCTGATATCAGGGTATAATTCACCCCTCCACTTT. It yields the protein CASSLISGYNSPLHF.

The chain is built from TRBV5-1 and TRBJ1-5; D uncertain. This CDR3 contains 13 residues. Germline V gene lookup returns CDR1 SGHRS and CDR2 YFSETQ. V was clipped by 0 bases and J by 6 bases, with 7 bases between them. CDR3 amino acids: CASSLGHTQPQHF. In DNA, the CDR3 is TGCGCCAGCAGCTTGGGTCACACTCAGCCCCAGCATTTT.